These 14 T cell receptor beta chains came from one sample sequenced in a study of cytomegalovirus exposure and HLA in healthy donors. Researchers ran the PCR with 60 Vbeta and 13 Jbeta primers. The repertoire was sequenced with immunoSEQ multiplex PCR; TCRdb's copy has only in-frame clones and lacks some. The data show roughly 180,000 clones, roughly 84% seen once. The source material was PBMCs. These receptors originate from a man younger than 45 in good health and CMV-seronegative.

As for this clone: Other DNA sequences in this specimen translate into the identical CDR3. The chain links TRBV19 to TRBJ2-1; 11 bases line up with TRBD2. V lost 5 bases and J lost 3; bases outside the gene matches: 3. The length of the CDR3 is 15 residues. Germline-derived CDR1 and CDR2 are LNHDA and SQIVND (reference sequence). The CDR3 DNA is TGTGCCAGTAGTGAGGGACTAGCGGACTACAATGAGCAGTTCTTC. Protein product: CASSEGLADYNEQFF.

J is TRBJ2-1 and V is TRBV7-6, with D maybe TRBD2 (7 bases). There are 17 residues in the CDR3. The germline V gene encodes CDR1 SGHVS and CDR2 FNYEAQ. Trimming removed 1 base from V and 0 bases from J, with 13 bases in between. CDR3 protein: CASSLGGGHNSYNEQFF. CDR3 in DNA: TGTGCCAGCAGCTTAGGGGGGGGCCATAACTCCTACAATGAGCAGTTCTTC.

The CDR3 loop reads CASSRQGETYEQYF. The CDR3 DNA is TGTGCCAGCAGTAGACAGGGGGAAACCTACGAGCAGTACTTC. V gene TRBV6-5 combines with J gene TRBJ2-7; 9 bases are a match to TRBD1. Germline-derived CDR1 and CDR2 are MNHEY and SVGAGI. V was clipped by 5 bases and J by 2 bases; unmatched bases: 4. The CDR3 spans 14 residues.

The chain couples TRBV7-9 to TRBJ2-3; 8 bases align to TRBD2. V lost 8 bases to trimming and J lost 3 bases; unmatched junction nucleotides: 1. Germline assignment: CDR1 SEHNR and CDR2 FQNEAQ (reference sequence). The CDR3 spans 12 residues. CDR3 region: CASREGTDTQYF. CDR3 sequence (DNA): TGTGCCAGCCGGGAGGGAACAGATACGCAGTATTTT.

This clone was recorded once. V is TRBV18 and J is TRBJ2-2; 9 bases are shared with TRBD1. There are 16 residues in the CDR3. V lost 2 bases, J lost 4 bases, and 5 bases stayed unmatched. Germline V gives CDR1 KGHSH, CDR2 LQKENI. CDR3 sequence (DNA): TGTGCCAGCTCACCAAGGGGGACAGGGTTCACCGGGGAGCTGTTTTTT. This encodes CASSPRGTGFTGELFF.

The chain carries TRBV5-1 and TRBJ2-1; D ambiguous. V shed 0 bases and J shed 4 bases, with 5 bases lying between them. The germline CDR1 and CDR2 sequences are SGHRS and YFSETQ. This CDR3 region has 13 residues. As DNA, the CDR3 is TGCGCCAGCAGCTTGGACACATACAATGAGCAGTTCTTC. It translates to CASSLDTYNEQFF.

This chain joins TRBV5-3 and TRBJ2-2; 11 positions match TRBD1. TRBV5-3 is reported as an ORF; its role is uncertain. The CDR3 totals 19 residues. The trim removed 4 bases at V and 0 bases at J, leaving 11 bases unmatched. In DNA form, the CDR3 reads TGTGCCAGAAGCGGACCCCCCGGGACAGGGGGACCGAACACCGGGGAGCTGTTTTTT. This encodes CARSGPPGTGGPNTGELFF.

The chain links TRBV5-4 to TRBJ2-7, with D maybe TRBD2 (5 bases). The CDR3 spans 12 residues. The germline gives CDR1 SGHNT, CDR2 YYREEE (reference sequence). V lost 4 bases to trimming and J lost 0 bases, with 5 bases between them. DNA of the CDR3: TGTGCCAGCAGCGGGAGCTCCTACGAGCAGTACTTC. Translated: CASSGSSYEQYF.

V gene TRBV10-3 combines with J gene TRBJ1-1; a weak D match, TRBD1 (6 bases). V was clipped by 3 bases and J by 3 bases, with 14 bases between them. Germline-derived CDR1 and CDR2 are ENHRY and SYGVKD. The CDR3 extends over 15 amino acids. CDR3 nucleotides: TGTGCCATCAGTGATTACAGGGAGCGAGACACTGAAGCTTTCTTT. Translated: CAISDYRERDTEAFF.

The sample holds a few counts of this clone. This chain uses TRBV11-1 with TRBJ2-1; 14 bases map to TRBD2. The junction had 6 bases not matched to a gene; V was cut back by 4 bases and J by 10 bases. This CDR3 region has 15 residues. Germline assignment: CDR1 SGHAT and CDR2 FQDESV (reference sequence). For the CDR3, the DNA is TGTGCCAGCAGCTCGGGACTAGCGGGAGCTGGAGAGCAGTTCTTC. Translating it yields CASSSGLAGAGEQFF.

In DNA, the CDR3 is TGCGCCAGCAGCTTGGGACTAGCGGGGTTCATGGAGACCCAGTACTTC. This translates into CASSLGLAGFMETQYF. This rearrangement joins TRBV5-1 to TRBJ2-5, with 11 bases lining up with TRBD2. The CDR3 length is 16 residues. Per the germline V gene, CDR1 is SGHRS and CDR2 is YFSETQ. V dropped 0 bases and J dropped 5; count of bases not matched to a gene: 6.

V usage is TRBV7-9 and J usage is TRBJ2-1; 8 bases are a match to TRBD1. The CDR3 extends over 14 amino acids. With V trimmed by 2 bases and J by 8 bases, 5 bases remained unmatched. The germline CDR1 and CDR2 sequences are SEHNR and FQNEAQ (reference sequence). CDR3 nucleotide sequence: TGTGCCAGCAGCTTAATGACAGGGGTCGATGAGCAGTTCTTC. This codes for CASSLMTGVDEQFF.

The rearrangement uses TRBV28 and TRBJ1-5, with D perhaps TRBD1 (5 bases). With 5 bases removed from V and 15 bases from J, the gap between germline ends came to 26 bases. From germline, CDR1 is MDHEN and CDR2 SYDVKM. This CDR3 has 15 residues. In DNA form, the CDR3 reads TGTGCCAGCAGTCCCCAAACCATAGCCGACAGCGTCGGGCATTTT. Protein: CASSPQTIADSVGHF.

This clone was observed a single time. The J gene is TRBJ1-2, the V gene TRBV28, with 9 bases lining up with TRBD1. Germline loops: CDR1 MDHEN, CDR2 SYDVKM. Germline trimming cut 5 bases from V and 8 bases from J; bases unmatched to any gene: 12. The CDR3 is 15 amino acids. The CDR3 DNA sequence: TGTGCCAGCAGTGCGCCCGGGACAGGGAGGAACGGCTACACCTTC. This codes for CASSAPGTGRNGYTF.